This TCR beta chain was sequenced for a study of blood T cell repertoires in COVID-19. Study information: Samples taken during acute and convalescent COVID-19 were collected in the United States, Italy and Spain. From T cells, B-cell-depleted T cells, or PBMCs came the material, which was cDNA or gDNA.

This CDR3 comprises 15 residues. One Seattle source followed patients from active infection through their disease course. In the source study's methods: Amplification of reference gene primers provided the estimated nucleated cell counts. Sequenced by immunoSEQ multiplex PCR; TCRdb stores in-frame clones only, minus some. That table furnishes V, J and clone size, whereas the DNA furnished D and trimming. The data contain 400,000 or so clones, over 85% of them seen just once; the ten biggest clones take up 0.8% to 0.9%. This chain connects TRBV21-1 to TRBJ2-7; TRBD1 is taken as the D call from the table, unchecked against the DNA. TRBV21-1 is shown as a pseudogene. The sequenced material came from peripheral blood. The receptor's source is a man aged 18 to 29 with COVID-19, enrolled during active disease. Written as DNA, the CDR3 is TGTGCCAGCAGCCCCAGTAGGTGCTGGGCACACGAGCAGTACTTC. This encodes CASSPSRCWAHEQYF.